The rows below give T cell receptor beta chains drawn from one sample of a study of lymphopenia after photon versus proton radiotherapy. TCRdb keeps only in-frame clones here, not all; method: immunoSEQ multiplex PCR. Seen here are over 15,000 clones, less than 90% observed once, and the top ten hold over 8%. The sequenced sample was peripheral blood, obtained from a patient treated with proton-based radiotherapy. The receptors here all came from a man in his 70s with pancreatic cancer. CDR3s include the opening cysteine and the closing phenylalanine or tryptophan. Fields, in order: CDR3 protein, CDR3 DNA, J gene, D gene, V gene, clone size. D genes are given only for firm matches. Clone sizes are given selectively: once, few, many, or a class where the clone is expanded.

cdr3_aa: CASSYYRTGQNTIYF
cdr3_nt: TGTGCCAGCAGTTACTATCGCACAGGACAAAACACCATATATTTT
j_call: TRBJ1-3
d_call: NA
v_call: TRBV6-5
clone_size: NA

cdr3_aa: CASSLSPYSWTSVGELFF
cdr3_nt: TGTGCCAGCAGCTTGTCGCCTTATTCCTGGACGAGTGTCGGGGAGCTGTTTTTT
j_call: TRBJ2-2
d_call: NA
v_call: TRBV7-3
clone_size: NA

cdr3_aa: CASSYSAGGTEAFF
cdr3_nt: TGTGCCAGCAGTTACTCGGCAGGGGGCACTGAAGCTTTCTTT
j_call: TRBJ1-1
d_call: TRBD1
v_call: TRBV6-5
clone_size: NA

cdr3_aa: CASSRDRSYTEAFF
cdr3_nt: TGTGCCAGTAGTAGGGACCGCAGTTACACTGAAGCTTTCTTT
j_call: TRBJ1-1
d_call: NA
v_call: TRBV19
clone_size: NA

cdr3_aa: CASSPRLLDTEAFF
cdr3_nt: TGTGCCAGCTCACCCCGACTTCTGGACACTGAAGCTTTCTTT
j_call: TRBJ1-1
d_call: NA
v_call: TRBV18
clone_size: NA

cdr3_aa: CASSSQGIGELFF
cdr3_nt: TGTGCCAGTAGTTCACAGGGTATCGGGGAGCTGTTTTTT
j_call: TRBJ2-2
d_call: NA
v_call: TRBV19
clone_size: NA

cdr3_aa: CASRHTGTANTEAFF
cdr3_nt: TGCGCCAGCAGACACACCGGGACGGCGAACACTGAAGCTTTCTTT
j_call: TRBJ1-1
d_call: NA
v_call: TRBV5-1
clone_size: few

cdr3_aa: CASRWDWYGYTF
cdr3_nt: TGTGCCAGCAGGTGGGACTGGTATGGCTACACCTTC
j_call: TRBJ1-2
d_call: NA
v_call: TRBV2
clone_size: NA

cdr3_aa: CASSQDRPYGYTF
cdr3_nt: TGTGCCAGCAGCCAGGACAGACCCTATGGCTACACCTTC
j_call: TRBJ1-2
d_call: NA
v_call: TRBV4-2
clone_size: NA

cdr3_aa: CASSRTSAYEQYF
cdr3_nt: TGTGCCAGCTCCAGGACTAGCGCCTACGAGCAGTACTTC
j_call: TRBJ2-7
d_call: TRBD2
v_call: TRBV18
clone_size: NA

cdr3_aa: CASMTAGNTEAFF
cdr3_nt: TGTGCCAGCATGACCGCGGGGAACACTGAAGCTTTCTTT
j_call: TRBJ1-1
d_call: NA
v_call: TRBV6-6
clone_size: NA

cdr3_aa: CASTYGGEQYF
cdr3_nt: TGTGCCAGCACCTATGGGGGGGAGCAGTACTTC
j_call: TRBJ2-7
d_call: NA
v_call: TRBV11-2
clone_size: NA

cdr3_aa: CASSLDDLSGNTIYF
cdr3_nt: TGTGCCAGCAGCTTGGATGACCTCTCTGGAAACACCATATATTTT
j_call: TRBJ1-3
d_call: NA
v_call: TRBV7-9
clone_size: NA

cdr3_aa: CASSSLGLTYEQYF
cdr3_nt: TGTGCCAGCAGCTCTTTGGGGTTAACCTACGAGCAGTACTTC
j_call: TRBJ2-7
d_call: NA
v_call: TRBV6-1
clone_size: NA

cdr3_aa: CASSLEQGFWTEAFF
cdr3_nt: TGTGCCAGCAGCCTGGAACAGGGTTTTTGGACTGAAGCTTTCTTT
j_call: TRBJ1-1
d_call: NA
v_call: TRBV5-6
clone_size: NA

cdr3_aa: CASSLDRGTDTQYF
cdr3_nt: TGCGCCAGCAGCTTGGACAGGGGGACAGATACGCAGTATTTT
j_call: TRBJ2-3
d_call: TRBD1
v_call: TRBV5-1
clone_size: NA

cdr3_aa: CASSHQSYQETQYF
cdr3_nt: TGTGCCAGCAGCCATCAGTCGTACCAAGAGACCCAGTACTTC
j_call: TRBJ2-5
d_call: NA
v_call: TRBV14
clone_size: NA

cdr3_aa: CAISPPGLGYGEQYF
cdr3_nt: TGTGCCATCAGTCCCCCCGGACTTGGGTACGGCGAGCAGTACTTC
j_call: TRBJ2-7
d_call: NA
v_call: TRBV10-3
clone_size: NA

cdr3_aa: CASSVLGQRVSYGYTF
cdr3_nt: TGTGCCAGCAGCGTTCTTGGACAGAGGGTATCGTATGGCTACACCTTC
j_call: TRBJ1-2
d_call: NA
v_call: TRBV5-6
clone_size: few

cdr3_aa: CASSQRTGRNSPLHF
cdr3_nt: TGTGCCAGCAGCCAACGGACAGGGAGAAATTCACCCCTCCACTTT
j_call: TRBJ1-6
d_call: TRBD1
v_call: TRBV27
clone_size: NA

cdr3_aa: CASSPRRQSVYGYTF
cdr3_nt: TGTGCCAGCAGCCCACGGAGACAGTCTGTCTATGGCTACACCTTC
j_call: TRBJ1-2
d_call: NA
v_call: TRBV13
clone_size: NA

cdr3_aa: CASSLRSGRAGNTIYF
cdr3_nt: TGTGCCAGCAGCTTAAGGAGCGGGAGGGCGGGAAACACCATATATTTT
j_call: TRBJ1-3
d_call: NA
v_call: TRBV7-2
clone_size: NA

cdr3_aa: CASSLGPVSNTGELFF
cdr3_nt: TGTGCCAGCAGCTTGGGCCCGGTGTCGAACACCGGGGAGCTGTTTTTT
j_call: TRBJ2-2
d_call: NA
v_call: TRBV5-4
clone_size: NA

cdr3_aa: CASSPGTVNTEAFF
cdr3_nt: TGTGCCAGCTCACCGGGCACGGTGAACACTGAAGCTTTCTTT
j_call: TRBJ1-1
d_call: NA
v_call: TRBV18
clone_size: few

cdr3_aa: CASSPSDTTSTDTQYF
cdr3_nt: TGCGCCAGCAGCCCCTCAGACACTACTAGCACAGATACGCAGTATTTT
j_call: TRBJ2-3
d_call: NA
v_call: TRBV5-1
clone_size: NA

cdr3_aa: CASSDPGRNSPLHF
cdr3_nt: TGCGCCAGCAGCGACCCAGGACGAAATTCACCCCTCCACTTT
j_call: TRBJ1-6
d_call: NA
v_call: TRBV4-1
clone_size: NA

cdr3_aa: CAIRDKEGEGSGELFF
cdr3_nt: TGTGCCATCAGGGACAAGGAGGGAGAGGGGTCCGGGGAGCTGTTTTTT
j_call: TRBJ2-2
d_call: NA
v_call: TRBV10-3
clone_size: NA

cdr3_aa: CASSMVQVQETQYF
cdr3_nt: TGCGCCAGTTCCATGGTCCAAGTCCAAGAGACCCAGTACTTC
j_call: TRBJ2-5
d_call: NA
v_call: TRBV4-1
clone_size: NA

cdr3_aa: CSVSWGSGNTEAFF
cdr3_nt: TGCAGCGTTTCCTGGGGGTCGGGGAACACTGAAGCTTTCTTT
j_call: TRBJ1-1
d_call: NA
v_call: TRBV29-1
clone_size: NA

cdr3_aa: CASSRNSGGGTDTQYF
cdr3_nt: TGTGCCAGCTCACGTAACAGCGGGGGCGGCACAGATACGCAGTATTTT
j_call: TRBJ2-3
d_call: TRBD2
v_call: TRBV18
clone_size: NA

cdr3_aa: CASGDRAGQPQHF
cdr3_nt: TGTGCTAGTGGAGACAGGGCCGGACAGCCCCAGCATTTT
j_call: TRBJ1-5
d_call: TRBD1
v_call: TRBV12-5
clone_size: NA

cdr3_aa: CASAITSGWNEQFF
cdr3_nt: TGTGCCAGCGCCATTACTAGCGGGTGGAATGAGCAGTTCTTC
j_call: TRBJ2-1
d_call: TRBD2
v_call: TRBV2
clone_size: NA

cdr3_aa: CASSLASGATSSYEQYF
cdr3_nt: TGTGCCAGCAGCTTAGCTAGCGGGGCTACGAGCTCCTACGAGCAGTACTTC
j_call: TRBJ2-7
d_call: TRBD2
v_call: TRBV7-2
clone_size: few